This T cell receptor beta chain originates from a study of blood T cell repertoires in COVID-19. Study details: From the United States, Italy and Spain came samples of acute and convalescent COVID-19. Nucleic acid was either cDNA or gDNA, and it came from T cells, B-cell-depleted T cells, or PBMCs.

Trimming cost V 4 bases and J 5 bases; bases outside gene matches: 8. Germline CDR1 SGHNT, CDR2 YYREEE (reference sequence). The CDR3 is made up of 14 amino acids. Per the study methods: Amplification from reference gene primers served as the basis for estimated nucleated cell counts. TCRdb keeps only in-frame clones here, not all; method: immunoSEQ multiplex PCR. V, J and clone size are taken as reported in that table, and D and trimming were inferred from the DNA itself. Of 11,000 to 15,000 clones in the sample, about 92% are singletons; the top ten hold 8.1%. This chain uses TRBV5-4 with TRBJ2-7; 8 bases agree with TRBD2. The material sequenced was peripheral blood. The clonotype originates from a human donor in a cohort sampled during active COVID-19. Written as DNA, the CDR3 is TGTGCCAGCAGCAACGGGGGGGCCTTCGACGAGCAGTACTTC. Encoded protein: CASSNGGAFDEQYF. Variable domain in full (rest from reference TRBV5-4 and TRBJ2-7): ETGVTQSPTHLIKTRGQQVTLRCSSQSGHNTVSWYQQALGQGPQFIFQYYREEENGRGNFPPRFSGLQFPNYSSELNVNALELDDSALYLCASSNGGAFDEQYFGPGTRLTVT.